The rows below give T cell receptor beta chains drawn from one sample of a study of shared clonotypes between healthy human individuals. Profiled with immunoSEQ multiplex PCR; TCRdb holds only in-frame clones, not every one. The sample records approximately 980,000 clones, approximately 80% being singletons. Sample: memory CD4+ T cells sorted from blood. The receptor source for this set is a man younger than 35 in good health. Both conserved end residues are part of each CDR3. D genes are given only for firm matches. Clone size is shown for a subset of rows, as once, few, many or a class of expanded clone.

d_gene: NA; j_gene: TRBJ1-1; abundance: NA; v_gene: TRBV29-1; CDR3aa: CSVRGQGSTEAFF; CDR3nt: TGCAGCGTTAGGGGCCAGGGGAGCACTGAAGCTTTCTTT
d_gene: NA; j_gene: TRBJ2-1; abundance: NA; v_gene: TRBV5-4; CDR3aa: CASSLGLVTYNEQFF; CDR3nt: TGTGCCAGCAGCTTAGGACTGGTCACCTACAATGAGCAGTTCTTC
d_gene: NA; j_gene: TRBJ2-5; abundance: NA; v_gene: TRBV5-1; CDR3aa: CASSLGSESGVETQYF; CDR3nt: TGCGCCAGCAGCTTGGGATCGGAATCAGGGGTAGAGACCCAGTACTTC
d_gene: TRBD1; j_gene: TRBJ2-5; abundance: NA; v_gene: TRBV6-5; CDR3aa: CASQEYTGGMKTQYF; CDR3nt: TGTGCCAGCCAAGAATACACAGGGGGCATGAAGACCCAGTACTTC
d_gene: TRBD1; j_gene: TRBJ1-2; abundance: many; v_gene: TRBV7-2; CDR3aa: CASSLGQDNYGYTF; CDR3nt: TGTGCCAGCAGCCTGGGACAGGACAACTATGGCTACACCTTC
d_gene: TRBD1; j_gene: TRBJ1-6; abundance: NA; v_gene: TRBV5-4; CDR3aa: CASSPQGQDNSPLHF; CDR3nt: TGTGCCAGCAGCCCACAGGGGCAGGATAATTCACCCCTCCACTTT
d_gene: NA; j_gene: TRBJ1-5; abundance: NA; v_gene: TRBV2; CDR3aa: CASSEAPYPNTQPQHF; CDR3nt: TGTGCCAGCAGTGAAGCGCCGTATCCGAACACTCAGCCCCAGCATTTT
d_gene: NA; j_gene: TRBJ2-7; abundance: NA; v_gene: TRBV7-2; CDR3aa: CASSINYYEQYF; CDR3nt: TGTGCCAGCAGCATAAACTACTACGAGCAGTACTTC
d_gene: NA; j_gene: TRBJ1-5; abundance: many; v_gene: TRBV19; CDR3aa: CATQGNSNQPQHF; CDR3nt: TGTGCCACTCAGGGAAATAGCAATCAGCCCCAGCATTTT
d_gene: TRBD1; j_gene: TRBJ1-5; abundance: NA; v_gene: TRBV9; CDR3aa: CASSDRTGKAGPQHF; CDR3nt: TGTGCCAGCAGCGACCGGACAGGGAAGGCGGGACCCCAGCATTTT
d_gene: TRBD1; j_gene: TRBJ2-3; abundance: once; v_gene: TRBV27; CDR3aa: CASRKTGSTDTQYF; CDR3nt: TGTGCCAGCAGAAAGACAGGGAGCACAGATACGCAGTATTTT
d_gene: NA; j_gene: TRBJ2-7; abundance: NA; v_gene: TRBV6-6; CDR3aa: CASSYSTRTSEQYF; CDR3nt: TGTGCCAGCAGTTACTCGACTAGGACTTCCGAGCAGTACTTC
d_gene: NA; j_gene: TRBJ2-1; abundance: NA; v_gene: TRBV5-1; CDR3aa: CASKGVADYNEQFF; CDR3nt: TGCGCCAGCAAAGGGGTAGCGGACTACAATGAGCAGTTCTTC
d_gene: TRBD1; j_gene: TRBJ1-2; abundance: NA; v_gene: TRBV2; CDR3aa: CASIPGTGGGYTF; CDR3nt: TGTGCCAGCATCCCAGGGACAGGTGGTGGCTACACCTTC
d_gene: TRBD2; j_gene: TRBJ2-7; abundance: NA; v_gene: TRBV6-1; CDR3aa: CASSEIGGAVYEQYF; CDR3nt: TGTGCCAGCAGTGAAATCGGGGGGGCGGTCTACGAGCAGTACTTC
d_gene: NA; j_gene: TRBJ2-2; abundance: few; v_gene: TRBV9; CDR3aa: CASSVGNTGELFF; CDR3nt: TGTGCCAGCAGCGTAGGGAACACCGGGGAGCTGTTTTTT
d_gene: NA; j_gene: TRBJ1-5; abundance: NA; v_gene: TRBV19; CDR3aa: CASSRETADQPQHF; CDR3nt: TGTGCCAGTAGTCGCGAGACAGCGGATCAGCCCCAGCATTTT
d_gene: NA; j_gene: TRBJ1-5; abundance: NA; v_gene: TRBV21-1; CDR3aa: CARGDQGRRNQPQHF; CDR3nt: TGTGCCAGAGGGGACCAGGGGCGGCGAAATCAGCCCCAGCATTTT
d_gene: NA; j_gene: TRBJ1-2; abundance: once; v_gene: TRBV6-1; CDR3aa: CASTQANYGYTF; CDR3nt: TGTGCCAGCACTCAGGCTAACTATGGCTACACCTTC
d_gene: NA; j_gene: TRBJ2-3; abundance: NA; v_gene: TRBV18; CDR3aa: CASSLTGTDTQYF; CDR3nt: TGTGCCAGCTCACTGACAGGCACAGATACGCAGTATTTT
d_gene: TRBD2; j_gene: TRBJ2-1; abundance: NA; v_gene: TRBV2; CDR3aa: CASTPGLAGDEQFF; CDR3nt: TGTGCCAGCACTCCGGGACTAGCTGGGGATGAGCAGTTCTTC
d_gene: NA; j_gene: TRBJ2-7; abundance: NA; v_gene: TRBV5-8; CDR3aa: CASSYRDPRVGEQYF; CDR3nt: TGTGCCAGCAGCTACCGGGATCCCCGAGTAGGCGAGCAGTACTTC
d_gene: NA; j_gene: TRBJ1-2; abundance: few; v_gene: TRBV6-1; CDR3aa: CASSSDGGRGGYTF; CDR3nt: TGTGCCAGCAGTTCCGACGGGGGCAGGGGTGGCTACACCTTC
d_gene: NA; j_gene: TRBJ2-1; abundance: NA; v_gene: TRBV7-8; CDR3aa: CASSLERVEQFF; CDR3nt: TGTGCCAGCAGCTTAGAACGGGTCGAACAGTTCTTC
d_gene: NA; j_gene: TRBJ1-3; abundance: NA; v_gene: TRBV2; CDR3aa: CATTLSGNTIYF; CDR3nt: TGTGCGACGACGTTGAGCGGAAACACCATATATTTT
d_gene: NA; j_gene: TRBJ2-5; abundance: NA; v_gene: TRBV29-1; CDR3aa: CSVAQGETQYF; CDR3nt: TGCAGCGTTGCACAGGGTGAGACCCAGTACTTC
d_gene: NA; j_gene: TRBJ1-1; abundance: few; v_gene: TRBV30; CDR3aa: CAWSVLMNTEAFF; CDR3nt: TGTGCCTGGAGTGTCCTCATGAACACTGAAGCTTTCTTT
d_gene: TRBD1; j_gene: TRBJ2-7; abundance: NA; v_gene: TRBV7-2; CDR3aa: CASSWGTGSHEQYF; CDR3nt: TGTGCCAGCAGCTGGGGGACAGGGAGTCACGAGCAGTACTTC